This T cell receptor beta chain was captured by sequencing in a study of CXCR3-negative and CXCR3-positive naive CD8 T cells. Libraries were UMI-labeled 5' RACE TRB cDNA. From its re-call of the 5' RACE reads, TCRdb lists each CDR3 protein once, without DNA. The listing contains about 43,000 distinct CDR3 sequences. Germline CDR1 DFQATT, CDR2 SNEGSKA (reference sequence). The CDR3 loop spans 17 amino acids. This chain joins TRBV20-1 and TRBJ1-5; TCRdb outputs TRBD1, but without DNA this stays unchecked. Sequenced: memory CD8+ T cells from blood. The clonotype comes from a human donor in good health. Some clones in this sample may be carry-over from other donors' samples. CDR3 sequence reads: CSARDMEGVGSNQPQHF.